This T cell receptor beta chain was sequenced during a study of blood T cells in healthy people across ages. This CDR3 comprises 14 residues. V lost 5 bases and J lost 7, with 12 bases in between. Germline CDR1 MDHEN, CDR2 SYDVKM. Broader study findings: Long-lived donors had more naive CD4+ cells and higher diversity than aged donors.

With respect to this clonotype: Its target is unknown.

It was with a sample-barcoded 5' primer and a J-beta primer mix that a second PCR of roughly 7 to 12 cycles was run. TCRdb reprocessed the 5' RACE reads with MiXCR, giving one entry per CDR3 protein. The sample carries about 1.4 million distinct CDR3 sequences, roughly 59% recorded once. This TCR was sampled from a young man in good health. The rearrangement links TRBV28 to TRBJ1-6; D possibly corresponds to TRBD1 (5 bases). The sample was blood. The CDR3, as DNA: TGTGCCAGCAGTCCTGGGGGGGTCAATTCACCCCTCCACTTT. This codes for CASSPGGVNSPLHF.